The T cell receptor beta chain described here comes from a study of Graves' ophthalmopathy and Graves' hyperthyroidism. CDR1 and CDR2 (germline): MDHEN, SYDVKM. This CDR3 has 13 residues. V was clipped by 5 bases and J by 1 base, with 8 bases between them. The study amplified TCR beta CDR3 regions using RNA transcripts. Following a first-round RT-PCR that used HTBI primers, a second-round multiplex PCR was carried out. TCRdb fed the multiplex PCR reads into MiXCR, producing one record per CDR3 protein. Counted here are roughly 480,000 distinct CDR3 sequences, 13% to 15% occurring once; the ten biggest clones make up roughly 10%. Every ophthalmopathy donor presented moderate-to-severe activity, CAS ≥3, NOSPECS ≥4 and duration under 3 months. The PBMC fraction was derived from around 10 ml of fresh peripheral blood.

What was sequenced was blood. The TCR was taken from a woman aged 25-40 years with Graves' ophthalmopathy. This rearrangement joins TRBV28 to TRBJ2-5; D call uncertain. The chain's CDR3 is CASSARFQETQYF. CDR3 nucleotides: TGTGCCAGCAGTGCCCGGTTCCAAGAGACCCAGTACTTC. Filled out from reference TRBV28 and TRBJ2-5, the complete variable domain reads DVKVTQSSRYLVKRTGEKVFLECVQDMDHENMFWYRQDPGLGLRLIYFSYDVKMKEKGDIPEGYSVSREKKERFSLILESASTNQTSMYLCASSARFQETQYFGPGTRLLVL.